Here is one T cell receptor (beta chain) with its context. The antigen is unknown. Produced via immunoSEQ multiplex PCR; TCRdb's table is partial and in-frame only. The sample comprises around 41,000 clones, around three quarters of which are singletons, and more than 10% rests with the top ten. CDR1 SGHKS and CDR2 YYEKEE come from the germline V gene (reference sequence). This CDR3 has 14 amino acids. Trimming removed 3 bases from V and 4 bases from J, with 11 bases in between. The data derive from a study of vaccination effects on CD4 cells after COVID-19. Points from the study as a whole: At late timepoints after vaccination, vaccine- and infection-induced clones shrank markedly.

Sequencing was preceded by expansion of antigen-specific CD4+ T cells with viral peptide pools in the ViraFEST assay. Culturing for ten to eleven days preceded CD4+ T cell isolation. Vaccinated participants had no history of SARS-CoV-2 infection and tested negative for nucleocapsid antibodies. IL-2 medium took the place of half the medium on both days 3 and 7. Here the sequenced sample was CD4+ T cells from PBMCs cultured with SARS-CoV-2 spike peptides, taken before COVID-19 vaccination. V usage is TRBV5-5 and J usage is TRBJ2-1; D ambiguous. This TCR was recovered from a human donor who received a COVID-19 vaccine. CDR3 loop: CASSSSFGYNEQFF. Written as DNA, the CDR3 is TGTGCCAGCAGCTCCTCTTTTGGGTACAATGAGCAGTTCTTC.